These T cell receptor beta chains were read from a single sample in a study of blood T cell repertoires in COVID-19. The protocol was immunoSEQ multiplex PCR, while the TCRdb copy is restricted to in-frame clones and leaves out a portion. The data show approximately 210,000 clones, about four fifths seen once. The specimen sequenced was PBMCs or T cells enriched from blood (not recorded which). All receptors come from a woman aged 45-65 years with acute COVID-19. Both conserved end residues are part of each CDR3. D genes are given only for firm matches. Size is stated for part of the rows, as once, few or many counts, or as a class when the clone is expanded.

j_gene: TRBJ1-6
v_gene: TRBV7-2
abundance: .
len: 16
d_gene: TRBD1
CDR3nt: TGTGCCAGCAGCTTATCCCCAGGGGGCTATAATTCACCCCTCCACTTT
CDR3aa: CASSLSPGGYNSPLHF

j_gene: TRBJ1-2
v_gene: TRBV28
abundance: .
len: 13
d_gene: TRBD1
CDR3nt: TGTGCCAGCAGCAAAGACAGGGTGCGGGGCTACACCTTC
CDR3aa: CASSKDRVRGYTF

j_gene: TRBJ2-7
v_gene: TRBV2
abundance: .
len: 16
d_gene: TRBD2
CDR3nt: TGTGCCAGCAGTGCCAAACTAGCGGAGCGAAACTACGAGCAGTACTTC
CDR3aa: CASSAKLAERNYEQYF

j_gene: TRBJ1-1
v_gene: TRBV19
abundance: .
len: 16
d_gene: TRBD1
CDR3nt: TGTGCCAGTAGACCTCCGGGACAGGACCTTTGGGGTGAAGCTTTCTTT
CDR3aa: CASRPPGQDLWGEAFF

j_gene: TRBJ2-7
v_gene: TRBV10-3
abundance: once
len: 13
d_gene: .
CDR3nt: TGTGCCATCAGTGAGTCGGAGGGGTACGAGCAGTACTTC
CDR3aa: CAISESEGYEQYF

j_gene: TRBJ2-5
v_gene: TRBV11-3
abundance: .
len: 13
d_gene: .
CDR3nt: TGTGCCAGCAGCCGGAACAGGGTGGAGACCCAGTACTTC
CDR3aa: CASSRNRVETQYF

j_gene: TRBJ1-2
v_gene: TRBV19
abundance: .
len: 18
d_gene: .
CDR3nt: TGTGCCAGTAGTACGTCGAGTCGGAGCGGGGGCGTCGTCGATGGCTACACCTTC
CDR3aa: CASSTSSRSGGVVDGYTF

j_gene: TRBJ2-3
v_gene: TRBV10-3
abundance: .
len: 16
d_gene: TRBD2
CDR3nt: TGTGCCATCAGTGATAGCGGGGGGGCCAGCACAGATACGCAGTATTTT
CDR3aa: CAISDSGGASTDTQYF

j_gene: TRBJ2-3
v_gene: TRBV7-2
abundance: few
len: 15
d_gene: TRBD2
CDR3nt: TGTGCCAGCAGCCCTACGGGACTAGCGGGGGGTGCGCAGTATTTT
CDR3aa: CASSPTGLAGGAQYF

j_gene: TRBJ1-2
v_gene: TRBV6-5
abundance: .
len: 15
d_gene: TRBD1
CDR3nt: TGTGCCAGCATCAACCGGGGACAGGATTCTACCGGCTACACCTTC
CDR3aa: CASINRGQDSTGYTF

j_gene: TRBJ1-5
v_gene: TRBV15
abundance: .
len: 17
d_gene: TRBD1
CDR3nt: TGTGCCACCAGCAGGGTAACAGGGGGCTTAGGCAATCAGCCCCAGCATTTT
CDR3aa: CATSRVTGGLGNQPQHF

j_gene: TRBJ2-1
v_gene: TRBV7-8
abundance: many
len: 18
d_gene: TRBD2
CDR3nt: TGTGCCAGCAGCTTCCCCACAATTCAGCGGGAGGGATACAATGAGCAGTTCTTC
CDR3aa: CASSFPTIQREGYNEQFF

j_gene: TRBJ1-6
v_gene: TRBV28
abundance: .
len: 18
d_gene: .
CDR3nt: TGTGCCAGCAGTCTAAGGGACTTCTTGAGCTCCTATAATTCACCCCTCCACTTT
CDR3aa: CASSLRDFLSSYNSPLHF

j_gene: TRBJ1-5
v_gene: TRBV6-2/TRBV6-3
abundance: .
len: 14
d_gene: .
CDR3nt: TGTGCCAGCAGTTTCTATGAGAGCAATCAGCCCCAGCATTTT
CDR3aa: CASSFYESNQPQHF

j_gene: TRBJ1-2
v_gene: TRBV13
abundance: .
len: 13
d_gene: .
CDR3nt: TGTGCCAGCAGCTTCCCCGGGATTTATGGCTACACCTTC
CDR3aa: CASSFPGIYGYTF

j_gene: TRBJ2-4
v_gene: TRBV10-2
abundance: .
len: 14
d_gene: .
CDR3nt: TGCGCCAGCAGTGACCAGGGCAAGTTAAACATTCAGTACTTC
CDR3aa: CASSDQGKLNIQYF

j_gene: TRBJ2-1
v_gene: TRBV3-1/TRBV3-2
abundance: .
len: 12
d_gene: .
CDR3nt: TGTGCCAGCAGCCCCCGGTTCGATGAGCAGTTCTTC
CDR3aa: CASSPRFDEQFF

j_gene: TRBJ2-2
v_gene: TRBV7-3
abundance: .
len: 18
d_gene: .
CDR3nt: TGTGCCAGCAGCCCTGAACCCCCCGGACTCCTGAACACCGGGGAGCTGTTTTTT
CDR3aa: CASSPEPPGLLNTGELFF

j_gene: TRBJ1-2
v_gene: TRBV30
abundance: .
len: 12
d_gene: .
CDR3nt: TGTGCCTGGAGTCGCGCCCTATATGGCTACACCTTC
CDR3aa: CAWSRALYGYTF

j_gene: TRBJ2-7
v_gene: TRBV11-3
abundance: .
len: 15
d_gene: .
CDR3nt: TGTGCCAGCAGCCGCCCCCCCCTATCGTCAGGCGAGCAGTACTTC
CDR3aa: CASSRPPLSSGEQYF

j_gene: TRBJ2-2
v_gene: TRBV24-1
abundance: .
len: 16
d_gene: TRBD1
CDR3nt: TGTGCCACCAGTGACCCACAGGGGGACTACACCGGGGAGCTGTTTTTT
CDR3aa: CATSDPQGDYTGELFF

j_gene: TRBJ1-3
v_gene: TRBV28
abundance: .
len: 15
d_gene: TRBD1
CDR3nt: TGTGCCGTTGGGACAGGGTCGGTCTCTGGAAACACCATATATTTT
CDR3aa: CAVGTGSVSGNTIYF